This TCR beta chain comes out of a study of CD8+ T cells in alopecia areata. The wider study: Percent of scalp involved defined treated patients' severity scores. General observations from the study: Since there was just one nonresponder, nobody can yet say how baseline CD8+ expansion ties to response. TCR sharing across patients was less clear than in mice, possibly HLA-related.

cDNA reverse transcribed from extracted RNA served as the sequencing template. Profiling relied on immunoSEQ multiplex PCR, and the TCRdb table lists in-frame clones only, not all of them. Here the sample spans about 250,000 clones, around three fifths being singletons. The CDR3 consists of 13 residues. The V segment lost 3 bases and the J segment 9 bases; nucleotides outside the gene matches: 9. Germline V gene data show CDR1 as GTSNPN and CDR2 as SVGIG (reference sequence). As for this clone: The antigen is unknown.

Treatment reported: oral pan-JAK inhibitor, 5-10 mg twice daily. Lesional scalp punch biopsies and peripheral blood came from alopecia areata patients. The specimen was CD4+ T cells sorted from blood, collected between weeks 51 and 52, from a patient treated with tofacitinib. The chain links TRBV30 to TRBJ1-2, with TRBD1 identical over 8 bases. The clonotype was recovered from a human donor with alopecia areata. As DNA, the CDR3 is TGTGCCTGGAGGGGATTCGGACAGGGACGCTACACCTTC. It specifies CAWRGFGQGRYTF.